This T cell receptor (beta chain) was profiled in a study of T-cell reconstitution after alpha-beta-depleted transplantation in children. The TCRbeta library was prepared with unique molecular identifiers. Each CDR3 protein gets one entry after TCRdb re-called the PCR reads with MiXCR. Of fewer than 750,000 distinct CDR3 sequences listed, about 23% are singletons. Germline V gene data show CDR1 as LGHNA and CDR2 as YSLEER. The CDR3 runs 16 residues. Trimming stripped 0 bases from V and 1 base from J, with 11 bases between. The receptor comes from a boy less than two years old who had a stem cell transplant for acute myeloid leukemia, so the T cells may come from the graft donor. The gene calls are TRBV4-3 and TRBJ2-3; D is perhaps TRBD2 (5 bases). The specimen comprised PBMCs, mostly from graft donor cells, sampled 360 days after TCRalphabeta/CD19-depleted stem cell transplant. The CDR3 region has the DNA TGCGCCAGCAGCCAAGATGGAGGAGAGCGCACAGATACGCAGTATTTT. Translating it yields CASSQDGGERTDTQYF.